Below are 3 T cell receptor beta chains sequenced from a single sample in a study of vaccination effects on CD4 cells after COVID-19. With the ViraFEST assay, the study expanded antigen-specific CD4+ T cells using viral peptide pools, then sequenced them. The culture ran for approximately 10 days, and then CD4+ T cells were isolated. This individual contracted SARS-CoV-2 between March and December 2020, as verified by PCR. These receptors have no known antigen. Some clones are missing from TCRdb's copy, which holds only in-frame ones; the method was immunoSEQ multiplex PCR. Altogether about 26,000 clones are present, approximately 78% being singletons, with the ten largest covering approximately 16%. Sample: CD4+ T cells from PBMCs cultured with HCoV-NL63 spike peptides, taken before COVID-19 vaccination. Every receptor here comes from a human donor who had a prior SARS-CoV-2 infection.

The V call is TRBV6-5, the J call TRBJ1-2; the D is unclear. The CDR3 has 14 residues. Between the trimmed V and J ends, which lost 7 bases and 3 bases, there was a span of 15 bases. Germline V gene sequence: CDR1 MNHEY, CDR2 SVGAGI. The DNA for the CDR3 is TGTGCCAGCATCACCCTGGGAAGAGACTATGGCTACACCTTC. This translates into CASITLGRDYGYTF.

A single count supports this clone. The chain recombines TRBV18 with TRBJ2-7; TRBD1 matches at 7 bases. CDR1 KGHSH and CDR2 LQKENI come from the germline V gene. J gave up 4 bases and V 2 bases, and 2 bases lay outside the gene matches. This CDR3 comprises 13 residues. CDR3 coding DNA: TGTGCCAGCTCACCATGGGACAGTTACGAGCAGTACTTC. Translation gives CASSPWDSYEQYF. The full variable domain, with the rest looked up from reference TRBV18 and TRBJ2-7, is NAGVMQNPRHLVRRRGQEARLRCSPMKGHSHVYWYRQLPEEGLKFMVYLQKENIIDESGMPKERFSAEFPKEGPSILRIQQVVRGDSAAYFCASSPWDSYEQYFGPGTRLTVT.

This clone has only a few counts. The chain employs TRBV5-1 and TRBJ2-5, with TRBD1 matching 10 bases. With 0 bases clipped from V and 1 base from J, the junction kept 3 bases outside the gene matches. CDR3 length: 16 residues. Germline lookup yields CDR1 SGHRS and CDR2 YFSETQ. For the CDR3, the DNA is TGCGCCAGCAGCTTGGCCTGGACAGGGGGCCAAGAGACCCAGTACTTC. The encoded protein is CASSLAWTGGQETQYF.